Shown below are 20 T cell receptor beta chains from a single sample sequenced in a study of cytomegalovirus exposure and HLA in healthy donors. Primers included in the PCR were 60 Vbeta and 13 Jbeta primers. Generated by immunoSEQ multiplex PCR, the TCRdb table keeps only in-frame clones and is missing some. The repertoire has approximately 100,000 clones, roughly 74% of them found once; the top ten carry under 2%. Sequenced: PBMCs. These receptors originate from a woman aged 40 to 49 in good health and CMV-seronegative.

The chain recombines TRBV5-1 with TRBJ1-2; D unresolved. V lost 6 bases and J 4 bases, leaving 13 bases between the germline ends. Per germline, CDR1 SGHRS and CDR2 YFSETQ. There are 13 residues in the CDR3. CDR3 sequence (DNA): TGCGCCAGCATGGGGAGCGGGCGCTATGGCTACACCTTC. The encoded protein is CASMGSGRYGYTF.

The CDR3 sequence: CASTQDRGSYEQYF. In DNA, the CDR3 is TGTGCCAGCACGCAAGACAGGGGAAGCTACGAGCAGTACTTC. The rearrangement links TRBV7-9 to TRBJ2-7, with 8 bases identical to TRBD1. The trim removed 7 bases at V and 3 bases at J, leaving 8 bases unmatched. From germline, CDR1 is SEHNR and CDR2 FQNEAQ (reference sequence). CDR3 size: 14 residues.

This rearrangement joins TRBV6-5 to TRBJ2-5; TRBD2 matches at 13 bases. The CDR3 extends over 15 amino acids. The germline V gene has CDR1 MNHEY and CDR2 SVGAGI. V gave up 6 bases and J gave up 5 bases; unmatched junction bases: 6. CDR3 amino acids: CASSTGTSGIETQYF. The CDR3 coding sequence is TGTGCCAGCAGCACCGGGACTAGCGGGATTGAGACCCAGTACTTC.

This chain connects TRBV6-5 to TRBJ2-7, with 7 positions matching TRBD1. This CDR3 has 15 residues. CDR1 and CDR2 (germline): MNHEY, SVGAGI. Trimming removed 5 bases from V and 3 bases from J; junction bases left unmatched: 10. The chain's CDR3 is CASSRFTGDVYEQYF. The CDR3, as DNA: TGTGCCAGCAGTAGATTCACAGGGGACGTCTACGAGCAGTACTTC.

A word on this clone: This CDR3 is also generated by other DNA sequences in the sample. The chain links TRBV19 to TRBJ1-5; D ambiguous. Between the trimmed V and J ends, which lost 4 bases and 2 bases, there was a span of 6 bases. From germline, CDR1 is LNHDA and CDR2 SQIVND (reference sequence). The CDR3 runs 13 residues. CDR3 sequence (DNA): TGTGCCAGTAGTACGGGAGGCAATCAGCCCCAGCATTTT. It translates to CASSTGGNQPQHF.

V usage is TRBV30 and J usage is TRBJ2-5; 8 bases align to TRBD1. V lost 1 base to trimming and J lost 4 bases; unmatched junction nucleotides: 8. The CDR3 runs 15 residues. Per germline, CDR1 GTSNPN and CDR2 SVGIG (reference sequence). This chain's CDR3 is CAWSGGQGFRETQYF. CDR3 DNA sequence: TGTGCCTGGAGTGGTGGACAGGGATTCCGAGAGACCCAGTACTTC.

This clone was detected only a few times. The chain is built from TRBV5-1 and TRBJ2-7; TRBD1 matches at 8 bases. The CDR3 spans 14 residues. J lost 1 base, V lost 4 bases, and 4 bases had no gene match. Germline V gene data show CDR1 as SGHRS and CDR2 as YFSETQ. CDR3 sequence reads: CASSTGQVSYEQYF. As DNA, the CDR3 is TGCGCCAGCAGCACGGGACAGGTATCCTACGAGCAGTACTTC. Filled out from reference TRBV5-1 and TRBJ2-7, the complete variable domain reads KAGVTQTPRYLIKTRGQQVTLSCSPISGHRSVSWYQQTPGQGLQFLFEYFSETQRNKGNFPGRFSGRQFSNSRSEMNVSTLELGDSALYLCASSTGQVSYEQYFGPGTRLTVT.

This clone was counted once. The rearrangement links TRBV6-1 to TRBJ2-7, with 10 bases matching TRBD1. The CDR3 contains 14 residues. Germline V lookup: CDR1 MNHNS, CDR2 SASEGT. The V gene end was trimmed by 7 bases and the J gene end by 6 bases; junction bases not matched to a gene: 9. Here the CDR3 reads CASNVGQGLSEQYF. CDR3 in DNA: TGTGCCAGCAACGTGGGACAGGGGCTATCCGAGCAGTACTTC.

The chain recombines TRBV5-4 with TRBJ1-3, with 7 bases matching TRBD1. With V trimmed by 4 bases and J by 2 bases, 12 bases remained unmatched. CDR3 length: 17 residues. Germline CDR1 is SGHNT and CDR2 is YYREEE (reference sequence). CDR3 coding DNA: TGTGCCAGCAGCACTGGCCTAGACAGGGCCCCTGGAAACACCATATATTTT. Its translation is CASSTGLDRAPGNTIYF.

The chain couples TRBV6-5 to TRBJ1-2; 8 nucleotides match TRBD1. CDR1 is MNHEY, CDR2 SVGAGI, per germline. The CDR3 has 15 amino acids. The ends lost 7 bases at V and 7 bases at J; junction bases unmatched: 14. DNA of the CDR3: TGTGCCAGCATTGGACCTGGACAGGGAAGGGGTGGCTACACCTTC. It yields the protein CASIGPGQGRGGYTF.

The CDR3 coding sequence is TGTGCCAGTAGTTCGGGTTTAGTCGACTCCTACGAGCAGTACTTC. It codes for CASSSGLVDSYEQYF. The chain joins TRBV19 to TRBJ2-7; D remains unclear. Germline V gene data show CDR1 as LNHDA and CDR2 as SQIVND (reference sequence). Trimming cost V 5 bases and J 0 bases, with 14 bases left between them. The CDR3 spans 15 residues. Using reference TRBV19 and TRBJ2-7 for the parts outside the CDR3, the full variable domain is DGGITQSPKYLFRKEGQNVTLSCEQNLNHDAMYWYRQDPGQGLRLIYYSQIVNDFQKGDIAEGYSVSREKKESFPLTVTSAQKNPTAFYLCASSSGLVDSYEQYFGPGTRLTVT.

The chain links TRBV4-3 to TRBJ2-7, with 7 positions matching TRBD1. V lost 0 bases to trimming and J lost 3 bases; unmatched junction nucleotides: 5. The CDR3 is made up of 15 amino acids. CDR1 and CDR2 from the germline V gene are LGHNA and YSLEER. CDR3 sequence (DNA): TGCGCCAGCAGCCAAGATAAGGGACAGAACTACGAGCAGTACTTC. Translating gives CASSQDKGQNYEQYF.

This rearrangement joins TRBV27 to TRBJ2-7; 10 nucleotides line up with TRBD2. Germline V gene data show CDR1 as MNHEY and CDR2 as SMNVEV (reference sequence). This CDR3 region has 14 residues. V dropped 4 bases and J dropped 6; count of bases not matched to a gene: 6. CDR3 sequence (DNA): TGTGCCAGCAGTTGGAAGCGGGAGGGGCCCGAGCAGTACTTC. Translated: CASSWKREGPEQYF.

The V and J genes are TRBV27 and TRBJ1-1; D unresolved. CDR3 length: 13 residues. Per the germline V gene, CDR1 is MNHEY and CDR2 is SMNVEV (reference sequence). Trimming stripped 3 bases from V and 4 bases from J, with 9 bases between. CDR3 nucleotides: TGTGCCAGCAGTTTTGGAGGAGGCACTGAAGCTTTCTTT. It translates to CASSFGGGTEAFF.

This clone came up a few times. The same CDR3 also results from other DNA sequences found in this sample. This sequence joins TRBV5-1 and TRBJ2-7; TRBD1 matches 7 bases. The CDR3 totals 14 residues. Germline assignment: CDR1 SGHRS and CDR2 YFSETQ. V gave up 0 bases and J gave up 2 bases; unmatched junction bases: 2. Here the CDR3 reads CASSLGDRAYEQYF. The CDR3 DNA reads as TGCGCCAGCAGCTTGGGTGACAGGGCCTACGAGCAGTACTTC. Variable domain in full (rest from reference TRBV5-1 and TRBJ2-7): KAGVTQTPRYLIKTRGQQVTLSCSPISGHRSVSWYQQTPGQGLQFLFEYFSETQRNKGNFPGRFSGRQFSNSRSEMNVSTLELGDSALYLCASSLGDRAYEQYFGPGTRLTVT.

This clone was seen more than once but under ten times. This rearrangement joins TRBV9 to TRBJ2-1, with TRBD1 as a possible D gene (5 bases). Per the germline V gene, CDR1 is SGDLS and CDR2 is YYNGEE. V gave up 5 bases and J gave up 7 bases, with 7 bases separating them. The CDR3 has 11 residues. CDR3 coding DNA: TGTGCCAGCAGTAAGGGGAATGAGCAGTTCTTC. Its protein product is CASSKGNEQFF. The whole variable domain, remainder taken from reference TRBV9 and TRBJ2-1, is DSGVTQTPKHLITATGQRVTLRCSPRSGDLSVYWYQQSLDQGLQFLIQYYNGEERAKGNILERFSAQQFPDLHSELNLSSLELGDSALYFCASSKGNEQFFGPGTRLTVL.

The table lists this clone with a few counts. The V call is TRBV7-9, the J call TRBJ1-1; tentatively, D is TRBD1 (6 bases). The CDR3 loop spans 13 amino acids. The V and J ends lost 5 bases and 2 bases respectively, with 9 bases between them. From germline, CDR1 is SEHNR and CDR2 FQNEAQ (reference sequence). The chain's CDR3 is CASSRQENTEAFF. Here the CDR3 DNA reads TGTGCCAGCAGCCGACAGGAAAACACTGAAGCTTTCTTT.

The chain combines TRBV10-3 with TRBJ2-5; the D gene is possibly TRBD2 (6 bases). The CDR3 consists of 13 residues. The V end lost 8 bases, the J end lost 0 bases, and 10 bases lay between the germline ends. Germline V gene lookup returns CDR1 ENHRY and CDR2 SYGVKD. DNA for the CDR3: TGTGCCATCCAGGAGCGGGACCAAGAGACCCAGTACTTC. This encodes CAIQERDQETQYF.

The chain employs TRBV27 and TRBJ2-5; D not resolved. V was cut by 6 bases and J by 0 bases, with 11 bases left in between. This CDR3 is 14 amino acids long. CDR1 MNHEY and CDR2 SMNVEV come from the germline V gene (reference sequence). The CDR3 coding sequence is TGTGCCAGCAGCCCTCGGTTGTACCAAGAGACCCAGTACTTC. It encodes CASSPRLYQETQYF.

This sequence joins TRBV5-1 and TRBJ2-6; D is possibly TRBD1 (5 bases). The CDR3 has 16 amino acids. V was trimmed by 4 bases and J by 2 bases, leaving 13 bases between them. The V gene's germline CDR1 is SGHRS and CDR2 YFSETQ. The CDR3 DNA is TGCGCCAGCAGCATATCCCAGGGAACTGGGGCCAACGTCCTGACTTTC. This encodes CASSISQGTGANVLTF.